The text below deals with one TCR beta chain. The data derive from a study of patients and donors after allogeneic stem cell transplantation. From germline, CDR1 is MDHEN and CDR2 SYDVKM. The CDR3 totals 16 residues. The trim removed 5 bases at V and 1 base at J, leaving 10 bases unmatched. One entry per CDR3 protein, called by TCRdb with MiXCR from the RT-PCR reads. This table has about a million distinct CDR3 sequences, roughly 18% appearing once. Sequencing used blood, either unsorted or a sorted T cell fraction (not recorded which). This chain uses TRBV28 with TRBJ2-7; 8 positions agree with TRBD2. This receptor was taken from a human donor who was either an allogeneic HSCT recipient or a stem cell or donor lymphocyte infusion donor (not recorded which). It is not recorded whose cells these are; they may come from a transplant donor. The CDR3 region is CASSISGAGASYEQYF. In DNA, the CDR3 is TGTGCCAGCAGTATTAGCGGGGCAGGGGCATCCTACGAGCAGTACTTC.